This T cell receptor beta chain was sequenced in a study of control samples from healthy donors and cancer patients. Germline loops: CDR1 MNHEY, CDR2 SVGAGI. Trimming removed 7 bases from V and 2 bases from J, with 9 bases in between. The length of the CDR3 is 13 residues. Data came from immunoSEQ multiplex PCR; TCRdb stores just in-frame clones and leaves some out. The sample shows 150,000 to 200,000 clones, around 95% of them seen only once. Sample: blood. This sequence was found in a woman aged 40 to 49 in good health. The chain joins TRBV6-5 to TRBJ1-5, with D perhaps TRBD1 (5 bases). Here the CDR3 reads CASTRDGNQPQHF. CDR3 nucleotides: TGTGCCAGCACCAGGGACGGCAATCAGCCCCAGCATTTT.